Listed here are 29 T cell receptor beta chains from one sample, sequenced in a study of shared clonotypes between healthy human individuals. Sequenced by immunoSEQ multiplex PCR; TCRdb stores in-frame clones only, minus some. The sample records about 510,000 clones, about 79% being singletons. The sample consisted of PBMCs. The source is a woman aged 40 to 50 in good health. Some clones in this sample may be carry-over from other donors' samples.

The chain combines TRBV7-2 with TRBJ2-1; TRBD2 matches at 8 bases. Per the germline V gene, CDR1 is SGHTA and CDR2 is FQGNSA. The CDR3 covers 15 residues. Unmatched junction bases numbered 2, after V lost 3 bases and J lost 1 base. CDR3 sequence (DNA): TGTGCCAGCAGCTTCGGCGGGGGGTCCTACAATGAGCAGTTCTTC. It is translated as CASSFGGGSYNEQFF.

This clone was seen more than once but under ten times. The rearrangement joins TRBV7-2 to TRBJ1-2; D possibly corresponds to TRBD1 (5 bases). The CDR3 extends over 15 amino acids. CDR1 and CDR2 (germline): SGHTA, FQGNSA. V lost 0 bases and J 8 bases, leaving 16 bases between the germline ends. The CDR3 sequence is CASSLAGGNQGGYTF. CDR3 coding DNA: TGTGCCAGCAGCTTAGCCGGGGGTAATCAGGGCGGCTACACCTTC.

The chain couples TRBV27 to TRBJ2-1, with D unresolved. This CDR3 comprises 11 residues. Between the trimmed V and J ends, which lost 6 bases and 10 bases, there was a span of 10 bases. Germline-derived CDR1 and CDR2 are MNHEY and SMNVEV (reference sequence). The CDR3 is CASRKTQEQFF. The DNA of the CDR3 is TGTGCCAGCAGGAAGACGCAGGAGCAGTTCTTC.

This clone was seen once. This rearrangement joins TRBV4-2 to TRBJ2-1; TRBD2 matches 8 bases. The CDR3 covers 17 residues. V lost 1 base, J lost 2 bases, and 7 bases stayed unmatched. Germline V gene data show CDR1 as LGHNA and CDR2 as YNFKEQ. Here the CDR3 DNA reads TGTGCCAGCAGCCAAGCTGCGGGAGGTGTAACCTACAATGAGCAGTTCTTC. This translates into CASSQAAGGVTYNEQFF.

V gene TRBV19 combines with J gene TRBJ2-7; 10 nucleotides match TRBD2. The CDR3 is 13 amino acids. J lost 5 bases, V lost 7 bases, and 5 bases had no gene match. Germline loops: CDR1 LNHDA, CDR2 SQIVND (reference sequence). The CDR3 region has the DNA TGTGCCAGTAAAGCTAGCGGGAGTAACGAGCAGTACTTC. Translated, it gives CASKASGSNEQYF. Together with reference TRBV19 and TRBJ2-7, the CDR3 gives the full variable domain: DGGITQSPKYLFRKEGQNVTLSCEQNLNHDAMYWYRQDPGQGLRLIYYSQIVNDFQKGDIAEGYSVSREKKESFPLTVTSAQKNPTAFYLCASKASGSNEQYFGPGTRLTVT.

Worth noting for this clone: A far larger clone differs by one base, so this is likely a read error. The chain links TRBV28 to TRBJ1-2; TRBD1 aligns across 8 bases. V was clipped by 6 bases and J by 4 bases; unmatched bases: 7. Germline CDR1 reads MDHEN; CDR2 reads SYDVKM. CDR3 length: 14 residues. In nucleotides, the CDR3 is TGTGCCAGCAGCATGGACAGGGAGGTCTATGGCTACACCTTC. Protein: CASSMDREVYGYTF.

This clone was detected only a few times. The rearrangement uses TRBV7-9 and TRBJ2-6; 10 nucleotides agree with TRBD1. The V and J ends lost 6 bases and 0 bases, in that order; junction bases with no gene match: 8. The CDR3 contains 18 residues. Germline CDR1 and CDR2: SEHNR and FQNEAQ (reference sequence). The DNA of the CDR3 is TGTGCCAGCAGTTTTCCCGGGACAGGGGACTCTGGGGCCAACGTCCTGACTTTC. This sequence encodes CASSFPGTGDSGANVLTF.

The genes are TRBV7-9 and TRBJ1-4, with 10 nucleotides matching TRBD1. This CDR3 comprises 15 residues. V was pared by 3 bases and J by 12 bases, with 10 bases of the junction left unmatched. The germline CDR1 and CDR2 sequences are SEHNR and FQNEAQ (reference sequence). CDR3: CASSFYRDRGDELFF. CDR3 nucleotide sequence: TGTGCCAGCAGCTTTTACCGGGACAGGGGTGATGAACTGTTTTTT.

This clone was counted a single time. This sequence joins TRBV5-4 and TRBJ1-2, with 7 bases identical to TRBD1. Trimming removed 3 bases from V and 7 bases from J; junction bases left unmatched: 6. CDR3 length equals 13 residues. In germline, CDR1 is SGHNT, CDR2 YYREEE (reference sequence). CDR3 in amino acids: CASSSWGQFGYTF. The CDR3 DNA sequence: TGTGCCAGCAGCTCCTGGGGACAGTTTGGCTACACCTTC.

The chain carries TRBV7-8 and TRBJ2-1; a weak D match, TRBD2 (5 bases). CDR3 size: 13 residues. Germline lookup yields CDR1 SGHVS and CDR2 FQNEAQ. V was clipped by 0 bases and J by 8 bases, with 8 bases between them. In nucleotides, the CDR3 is TGTGCCAGCAGCTTAGCGGAGGAGGATGAGCAGTTCTTC. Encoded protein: CASSLAEEDEQFF.

CDR3 in DNA: TGTGCCTGGAGTGGGGGACCAAATATCGGGGAGCTGTTTTTT. This encodes CAWSGGPNIGELFF. This sequence joins TRBV30 and TRBJ2-2; either TRBD1 or TRBD2 may supply D (5 bases each). Trimming stripped 1 base from V and 7 bases from J, with 13 bases between. This CDR3 is 14 amino acids long. CDR1 and CDR2 (germline): GTSNPN, SVGIG (reference sequence).

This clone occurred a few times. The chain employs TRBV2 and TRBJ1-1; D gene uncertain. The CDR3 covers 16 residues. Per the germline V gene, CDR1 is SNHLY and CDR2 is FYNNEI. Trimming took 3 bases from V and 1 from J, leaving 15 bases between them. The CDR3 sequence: CASSEVSRAGNTEAFF. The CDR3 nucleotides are TGTGCCAGCAGTGAGGTGTCGAGGGCGGGGAACACTGAAGCTTTCTTT. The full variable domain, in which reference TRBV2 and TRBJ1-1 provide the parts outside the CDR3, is EPEVTQTPSHQVTQMGQEVILRCVPISNHLYFYWYRQILGQKVEFLVSFYNNEISEKSEIFDDQFSVERPDGSNFTLKIRSTKLEDSAMYFCASSEVSRAGNTEAFFGQGTRLTVV.

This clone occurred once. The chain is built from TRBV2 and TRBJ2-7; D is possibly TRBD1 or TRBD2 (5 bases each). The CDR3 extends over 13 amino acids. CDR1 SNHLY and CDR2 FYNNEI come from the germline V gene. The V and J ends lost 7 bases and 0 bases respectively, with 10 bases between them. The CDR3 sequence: CASKRGPSYEQYF. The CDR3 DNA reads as TGTGCCAGCAAACGGGGACCCTCCTACGAGCAGTACTTC.

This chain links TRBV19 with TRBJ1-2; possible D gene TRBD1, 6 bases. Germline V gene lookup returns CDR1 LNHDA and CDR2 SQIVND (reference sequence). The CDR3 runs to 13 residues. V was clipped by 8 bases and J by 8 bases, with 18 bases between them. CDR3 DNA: TGTGCCAGTCGGAAGCCAGGGGTTGAGGGCTACACCTTC. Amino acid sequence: CASRKPGVEGYTF.

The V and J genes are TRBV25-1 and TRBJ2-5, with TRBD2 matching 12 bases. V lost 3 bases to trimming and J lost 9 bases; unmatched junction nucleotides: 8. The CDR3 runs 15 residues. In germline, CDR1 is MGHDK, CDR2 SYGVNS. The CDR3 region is CASSDGLAGHGAQYF. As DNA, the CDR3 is TGTGCCAGCAGTGACGGACTAGCGGGGCACGGGGCCCAGTACTTC.

This CDR3 reads CASSLPPTVNQPQHF. The DNA of the CDR3 is TGTGCCAGCAGTTTACCCCCGACAGTTAATCAGCCCCAGCATTTT. This chain uses TRBV28 with TRBJ1-5, with a tentative D call TRBD1 (5 bases). V was cut by 2 bases and J by 4 bases, with 12 bases left in between. The CDR3 spans 15 residues. Germline V gene sequence: CDR1 MDHEN, CDR2 SYDVKM.

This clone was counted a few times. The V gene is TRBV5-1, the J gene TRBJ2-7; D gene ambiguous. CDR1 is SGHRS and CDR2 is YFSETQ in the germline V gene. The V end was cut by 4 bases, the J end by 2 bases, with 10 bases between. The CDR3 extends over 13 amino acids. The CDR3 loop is CASSQTLAYEQYF. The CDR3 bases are TGCGCCAGCAGCCAGACTTTGGCCTACGAGCAGTACTTC.

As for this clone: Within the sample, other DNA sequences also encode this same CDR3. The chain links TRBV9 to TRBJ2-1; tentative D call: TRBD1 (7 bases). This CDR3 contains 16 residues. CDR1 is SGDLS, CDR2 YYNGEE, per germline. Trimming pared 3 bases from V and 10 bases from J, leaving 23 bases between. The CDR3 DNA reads TGTGCCAGCAGCGCAAGTTCTACCGGGGGCAGGGGGGAGCAGTTCTTC. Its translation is CASSASSTGGRGEQFF.

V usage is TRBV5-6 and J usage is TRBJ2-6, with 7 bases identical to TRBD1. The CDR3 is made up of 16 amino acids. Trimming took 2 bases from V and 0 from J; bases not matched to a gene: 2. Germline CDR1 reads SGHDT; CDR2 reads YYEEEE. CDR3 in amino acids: CASSFGTASGANVLTF. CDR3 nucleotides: TGTGCCAGCAGCTTTGGGACAGCCTCTGGGGCCAACGTCCTGACTTTC. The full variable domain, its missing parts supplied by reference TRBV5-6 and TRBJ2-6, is DAGVTQSPTHLIKTRGQQVTLRCSPKSGHDTVSWYQQALGQGPQFIFQYYEEEERQRGNFPDRFSGHQFPNYSSELNVNALLLGDSALYLCASSFGTASGANVLTFGAGSRLTVL.

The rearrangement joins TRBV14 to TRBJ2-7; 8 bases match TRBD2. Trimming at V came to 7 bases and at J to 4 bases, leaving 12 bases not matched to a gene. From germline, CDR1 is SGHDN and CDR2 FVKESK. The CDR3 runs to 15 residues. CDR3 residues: CASTKGGSGRYEQYF. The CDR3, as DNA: TGTGCCAGCACCAAAGGGGGAAGCGGGAGATACGAGCAGTACTTC.

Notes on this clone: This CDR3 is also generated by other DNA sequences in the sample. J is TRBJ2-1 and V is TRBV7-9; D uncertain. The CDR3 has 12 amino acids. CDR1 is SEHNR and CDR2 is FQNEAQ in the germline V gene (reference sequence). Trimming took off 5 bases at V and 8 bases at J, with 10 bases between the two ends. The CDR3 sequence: CASSPTGYEQFF. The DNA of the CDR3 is TGTGCCAGCAGCCCGACGGGCTATGAGCAGTTCTTC.

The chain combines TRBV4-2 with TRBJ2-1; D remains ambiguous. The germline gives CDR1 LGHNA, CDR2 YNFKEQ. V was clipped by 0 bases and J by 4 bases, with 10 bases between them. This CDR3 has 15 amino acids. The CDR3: CASSQEVHGYNEQFF. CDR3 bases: TGTGCCAGCAGCCAAGAGGTTCACGGTTACAATGAGCAGTTCTTC.

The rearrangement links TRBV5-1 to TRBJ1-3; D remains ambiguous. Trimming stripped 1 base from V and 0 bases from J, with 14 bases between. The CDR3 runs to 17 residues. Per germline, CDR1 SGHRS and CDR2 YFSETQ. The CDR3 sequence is CASSLTALFYSGNTIYF. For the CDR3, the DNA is TGCGCCAGCAGCTTGACGGCCCTCTTTTACTCTGGAAACACCATATATTTT.

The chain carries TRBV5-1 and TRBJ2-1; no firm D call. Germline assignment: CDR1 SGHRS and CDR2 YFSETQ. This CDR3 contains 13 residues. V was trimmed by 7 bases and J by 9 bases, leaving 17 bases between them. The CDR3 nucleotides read TGCGCCAGCGCCTTGACCCCCCCGTCTGAGCAGTTCTTC. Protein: CASALTPPSEQFF.

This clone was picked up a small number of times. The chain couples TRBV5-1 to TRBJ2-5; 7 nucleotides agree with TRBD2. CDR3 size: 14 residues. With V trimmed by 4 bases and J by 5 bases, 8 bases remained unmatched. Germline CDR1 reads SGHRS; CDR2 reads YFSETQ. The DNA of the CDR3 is TGCGCCAGCAGCCCTGGACTAGGATCGGAGACCCAGTACTTC. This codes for CASSPGLGSETQYF.

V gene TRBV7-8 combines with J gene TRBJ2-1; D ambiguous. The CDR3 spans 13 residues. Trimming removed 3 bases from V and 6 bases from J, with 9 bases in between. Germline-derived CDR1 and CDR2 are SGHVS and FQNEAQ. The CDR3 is CASSFGRANEQFF. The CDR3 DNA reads TGTGCCAGCAGCTTCGGCCGAGCCAATGAGCAGTTCTTC.

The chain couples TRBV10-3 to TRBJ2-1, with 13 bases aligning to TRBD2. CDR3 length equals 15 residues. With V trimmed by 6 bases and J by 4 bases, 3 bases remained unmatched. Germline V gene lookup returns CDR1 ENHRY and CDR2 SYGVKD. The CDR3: CAIRGTSGMYNEQFF. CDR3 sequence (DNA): TGTGCCATCAGAGGGACTAGCGGGATGTACAATGAGCAGTTCTTC.

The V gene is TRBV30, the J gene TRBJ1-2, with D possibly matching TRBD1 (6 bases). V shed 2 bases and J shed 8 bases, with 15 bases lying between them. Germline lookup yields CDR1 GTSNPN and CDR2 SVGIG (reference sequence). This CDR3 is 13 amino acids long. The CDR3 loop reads CAWSIQGFVGYTF. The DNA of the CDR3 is TGTGCCTGGAGTATACAGGGTTTTGTGGGCTACACCTTC.

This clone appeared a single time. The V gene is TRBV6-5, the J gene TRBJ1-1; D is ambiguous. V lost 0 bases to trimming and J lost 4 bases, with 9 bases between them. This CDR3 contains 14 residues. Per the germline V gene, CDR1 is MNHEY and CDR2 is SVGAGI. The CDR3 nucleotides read TGTGCCAGCAGTTACTCGGCTTGGGGCACTGAAGCTTTCTTT. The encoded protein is CASSYSAWGTEAFF.